The clone carrying this T cell receptor beta chain was seen ten or more times. Time point described: before trial treatment. In the RACIN dose-escalation trial, donors got nivolumab plus ipilimumab with aspirin, cyclophosphamide and radiotherapy. The data belong to a study of low-dose radiotherapy and immunotherapy resistance in tumors. In the study overall: With fractions of 0.5 Gy given every 2 weeks, Cohort 1 accumulated a total of 6.5 Gy. With TRAV- and TRBV-specific primers, first-strand cDNA was made, covering the alpha and beta chains.

CDR1 SGHRS and CDR2 YFSETQ come from the germline V gene. The CDR3 contains 14 residues. The junction had 5 bases not matched to a gene; V was cut back by 0 bases and J by 5 bases. Over around 19 PCR cycles, TCRs were amplified from a constant-region primer and V-primer adapter. TCRdb re-analysed the reads in MiXCR, keeping a single row per CDR3 protein. The sample shows tens of thousands of distinct CDR3 sequences, about 10% of them seen only once. The receptor comes from a female donor with ovarian cancer. V usage is TRBV5-1 and J usage is TRBJ2-7, with TRBD2 matching over 7 bases. Sequencing used PBMCs, obtained before treatment. This CDR3 is CASSLGLAADEQYF. The CDR3 DNA follows: TGCGCCAGCAGCTTGGGCCTAGCGGCGGACGAGCAGTACTTC.